Presented here are 29 T cell receptor beta chains from one specimen sequenced in a study of T cells in Graves' hyperthyroidism and ophthalmopathy. RNA transcripts served as the template for amplifying TCR beta CDR3 regions. In the first-round RT-PCR of the TCR CDR3, the HTBI primer set was used. TCRdb passed the multiplex PCR reads through MiXCR, listing each CDR3 protein once. The repertoire holds 600,000 to 650,000 distinct CDR3 sequences, around 21% seen once, with 34% in the top ten. Source material: blood. Every receptor here comes from a man aged 25-45 years with Graves' ophthalmopathy.

This clonotype has only a few counts. This rearrangement joins TRBV15 to TRBJ2-7, with 9 nucleotides matching TRBD1. Trimming at V came to 5 bases and at J to 2 bases, leaving 4 bases not matched to a gene. Per germline, CDR1 LNHNV and CDR2 YYDKDF (reference sequence). The CDR3 loop spans 14 amino acids. CDR3 protein: CATSEGQGPYEQYF. The CDR3 DNA reads TGTGCCACCAGCGAGGGACAGGGTCCCTACGAGCAGTACTTC.

The J gene is TRBJ2-6, the V gene TRBV7-3; possibly TRBD1 or TRBD2 for D (5 bases each). The CDR3 totals 18 residues. Germline assignment: CDR1 SGHTA and CDR2 FQGTGA. V lost 8 bases, J lost 0 bases, and 20 bases lay in between. This CDR3 is CASYEPGTASSGANVLTF. CDR3 bases: TGTGCCAGCTATGAGCCCGGGACCGCCAGCTCTGGGGCCAACGTCCTGACTTTC.

The rearrangement uses TRBV28 and TRBJ2-4; maybe TRBD2 (6 bases). Trimming took 1 base from V and 3 from J, leaving 10 bases between them. The germline V gene has CDR1 MDHEN and CDR2 SYDVKM. This CDR3 region has 15 residues. For the CDR3, the DNA is TGTGCCAGCAGTTTATCTGTGGGGGGCAAAAACATTCAGTACTTC. This sequence encodes CASSLSVGGKNIQYF.

This clonotype was recorded a few times. V is TRBV5-1 and J is TRBJ1-2, with a weak D call TRBD1 (5 bases). Germline values: CDR1 SGHRS, CDR2 YFSETQ. There are 14 residues in the CDR3. Trimming cost V 0 bases and J 4 bases, with 10 bases left between them. The CDR3 reads CASSLAPRVYGYTF. CDR3 DNA: TGCGCCAGCAGCTTGGCCCCCAGGGTCTATGGCTACACCTTC.

The chain has TRBV5-4 and TRBJ2-2; D remains unclear. CDR3 length: 15 amino acids. CDR1 and CDR2 (germline): SGHNT, YYREEE (reference sequence). The V gene lost 0 bases and the J gene lost 6 bases, with 12 bases spanning the gap. The CDR3 reads CASSLGPGIAGELFF. CDR3 nucleotides: TGTGCCAGCAGCTTGGGTCCTGGGATCGCCGGGGAGCTGTTTTTT.

This chain connects TRBV27 to TRBJ2-7; TRBD2 agrees at 14 bases. The junction had 5 bases not matched to a gene; V was cut back by 5 bases and J by 5 bases. From germline, CDR1 is MNHEY and CDR2 SMNVEV (reference sequence). The CDR3 totals 15 residues. The CDR3 here is CASSPRLAGGNEQYF. The CDR3 DNA is TGTGCCAGCAGTCCAAGACTAGCGGGAGGGAACGAGCAGTACTTC.

This clonotype was seen repeatedly, ten times or more. V usage is TRBV3-1 and J usage is TRBJ2-5; D call uncertain. The CDR3 has 14 residues. Trimming pared 0 bases from V and 5 bases from J, leaving 10 bases between. Per the germline V gene, CDR1 is LGHDT and CDR2 is YNNKEL (reference sequence). The DNA of the CDR3 is TGTGCCAGCAGCCAAGAAGGCTTAGTTGAGACCCAGTACTTC. Protein product: CASSQEGLVETQYF.

This clonotype was seen a handful of times. The rearrangement joins TRBV6-2 or TRBV6-3 to TRBJ2-1, with 8 bases fitting TRBD2. Trimming took 5 bases from V and 8 from J; bases not matched to a gene: 17. CDR3 size: 17 residues. Germline V CDR1 and CDR2: MNHEY, SVGEGT. The CDR3 protein is CASSPSRGRLRRYEQFF. The CDR3 DNA is TGTGCCAGCAGTCCCTCGCGCGGGAGGCTTCGGAGATATGAGCAGTTCTTC.

This clonotype was picked up many times. The chain is built from TRBV3-1 and TRBJ2-1; no firm D call. This CDR3 region has 13 residues. Germline lookup yields CDR1 LGHDT and CDR2 YNNKEL (reference sequence). V shed 0 bases and J shed 1 base, with 1 base lying between them. The CDR3 DNA is TGTGCCAGCAGCCAAGAATCCTACAATGAGCAGTTCTTC. It is translated as CASSQESYNEQFF.

There are many counts of this clonotype. This sequence joins TRBV7-2 and TRBJ1-3, with 7 bases fitting TRBD1. Losses at the gene ends were 1 base for V and 3 bases for J; bases not matched to a gene: 3. CDR3 length: 15 amino acids. Germline V lookup: CDR1 SGHTA, CDR2 FQGNSA. The CDR3 protein is CASSLVPGGGNTIYF. DNA for the CDR3: TGTGCCAGCAGCTTAGTCCCAGGGGGTGGAAACACCATATATTTT. Full variable domain (remainder filled in from reference TRBV7-2 and TRBJ1-3): GAGVSQSPSNKVTEKGKDVELRCDPISGHTALYWYRQSLGQGLEFLIYFQGNSAPDKSGLPSDRFSAERTGGSVSTLTIQRTQQEDSAVYLCASSLVPGGGNTIYFGEGSWLTVV.

This clonotype was detected only a few times. The chain has TRBV27 and TRBJ2-5; 12 bases line up with TRBD2. This CDR3 is 15 amino acids long. Per the germline V gene, CDR1 is MNHEY and CDR2 is SMNVEV (reference sequence). J lost 5 bases, V lost 6 bases, and 7 bases had no gene match. As DNA, the CDR3 is TGTGCCAGCAGGACTAGCGGGGGCAGGGCCGAGACCCAGTACTTC. Translation gives CASRTSGGRAETQYF.

This chain connects TRBV28 to TRBJ2-7; D gene unclear. The CDR3 runs 11 residues. V was cut by 6 bases and J by 3 bases, with 6 bases left in between. Germline loops: CDR1 MDHEN, CDR2 SYDVKM. CDR3 residues: CASRLNYEQYF. Written as DNA, the CDR3 is TGTGCCAGCAGGCTGAACTACGAGCAGTACTTC.

V and J are TRBV6-1 and TRBJ1-3; 8 bases are shared with TRBD1. J gave up 5 bases and V 10 bases, and 10 bases lay outside the gene matches. The CDR3 is 14 amino acids. Germline loops: CDR1 MNHNS, CDR2 SASEGT. In nucleotides, the CDR3 is TGTGCCACCAGAGTGGGACAGGCCAGAAACACCATATATTTT. Translating it yields CATRVGQARNTIYF.

The chain uses TRBV29-1 and TRBJ1-4; D is undetermined. The CDR3 runs to 11 residues. V lost 3 bases, J lost 4 bases, and 3 bases lay in between. From germline, CDR1 is SQVTM and CDR2 ANQGSEA. This chain's CDR3 is CSVDINEKLFF. The CDR3 coding sequence is TGCAGCGTTGATATTAATGAAAAACTGTTTTTT.

Note on this clonotype: One base away lies a much larger clone, so this may be a sequencing read error. The V and J genes are TRBV12-3 or TRBV12-4 and TRBJ2-5, with D possibly being TRBD2 (5 bases). The CDR3 contains 11 residues. V shed 6 bases and J shed 9 bases, with 11 bases lying between them. The CDR3 region is CASSRLEAQYF. The CDR3 bases are TGTGCCAGCAGCCGGTTGGAGGCCCAGTACTTC.

CDR3 coding DNA: TGTGCCAGCAGCCCACAGGGTACCCCTGGAAACACCATATATTTT. Its translation is CASSPQGTPGNTIYF. The gene calls are TRBV5-5 and TRBJ1-3; maybe TRBD1 (6 bases). The CDR3 is 15 residues long. Germline-derived CDR1 and CDR2 are SGHKS and YYEKEE (reference sequence). V lost 4 bases and J 2 bases, leaving 13 bases between the germline ends. Using reference TRBV5-5 and TRBJ1-3 for the parts outside the CDR3, the full variable domain is DAGVTQSPTHLIKTRGQQVTLRCSPISGHKSVSWYQQVLGQGPQFIFQYYEKEERGRGNFPDRFSARQFPNYSSELNVNALLLGDSALYLCASSPQGTPGNTIYFGEGSWLTVV.

This sequence joins TRBV3-1 and TRBJ2-7; D is unresolved. The germline V and J ends were trimmed by 4 bases and 2 bases, with 6 bases remaining between them. CDR1 and CDR2 (germline): LGHDT, YNNKEL (reference sequence). This CDR3 region has 12 residues. CDR3 sequence: CASSRLPYEQYF. As DNA, the CDR3 is TGTGCCAGCAGCCGGCTCCCCTACGAGCAGTACTTC.

A note on this clonotype: Being one base from a much bigger clone, this may be a read error. This chain uses TRBV28 with TRBJ1-5; no definite D call. Between the trimmed V and J ends, which lost 7 bases and 6 bases, there was a span of 10 bases. Germline CDR1 MDHEN, CDR2 SYDVKM. The CDR3 runs 12 residues. The CDR3: CASNAYLQPQHF. The CDR3 DNA reads TGTGCCAGCAATGCCTATCTTCAGCCCCAGCATTTT.

This clonotype was observed a handful of times. The chain uses TRBV5-1 and TRBJ2-5; D could derive from TRBD1 or TRBD2 (5 bases each). The length of the CDR3 is 14 residues. The ends were cut back, 0 bases at V and 4 bases at J, with 10 bases in the middle. Looked up from germline, CDR1 is SGHRS and CDR2 is YFSETQ. In DNA form, the CDR3 reads TGCGCCAGCAGCTTGGATGGGGGAAGAGAGACCCAGTACTTC. Its protein product is CASSLDGGRETQYF.

The genes are TRBV7-2 and TRBJ1-1; D is perhaps TRBD1 (6 bases). The germline V and J ends were trimmed by 5 bases and 0 bases, with 13 bases remaining between them. Germline CDR1 SGHTA, CDR2 FQGNSA. This CDR3 region has 15 residues. The CDR3 reads CASSVRGGLNTEAFF. The DNA of the CDR3 is TGTGCCAGCAGCGTGAGGGGGGGGCTGAACACTGAAGCTTTCTTT.

This clonotype was observed many times. The chain recombines TRBV27 with TRBJ2-3; TRBD2 might be the D (6 bases). Germline V gene lookup returns CDR1 MNHEY and CDR2 SMNVEV (reference sequence). Trimming took off 5 bases at V and 5 bases at J, with 14 bases between the two ends. The CDR3 extends over 14 amino acids. DNA for the CDR3: TGTGCCAGCAGTCTTAGGGACTCCCGAGATACGCAGTATTTT. It encodes CASSLRDSRDTQYF.

The rearrangement uses TRBV20-1 and TRBJ1-5; a possible D gene is TRBD1 (6 bases). The germline V gene encodes CDR1 DFQATT and CDR2 SNEGSKA (reference sequence). This CDR3 has 12 residues. The CDR3 sequence is CSAERGDQPQHF. CDR3 sequence (DNA): TGCAGCGCTGAAAGGGGGGATCAGCCCCAGCATTTT.

This clonotype has ten or more counts. V usage is TRBV3-1 and J usage is TRBJ1-1; TRBD1 aligns across 8 bases. V dropped 2 bases and J dropped 0; count of bases not matched to a gene: 2. Germline-derived CDR1 and CDR2 are LGHDT and YNNKEL (reference sequence). The CDR3 runs to 15 residues. In DNA form, the CDR3 reads TGTGCCAGCAGCCAATTGGACAGGGTGAACACTGAAGCTTTCTTT. Its translation is CASSQLDRVNTEAFF.

CDR3 DNA sequence: TGTGCCAGCAGCTTAGGGCGGGAGGCCCGGCAGTTCTTC. Translated, it gives CASSLGREARQFF. This sequence joins TRBV11-3 and TRBJ2-1; 8 bases line up with TRBD2. Trimming at V came to 1 base and at J to 12 bases, leaving 5 bases not matched to a gene. CDR3 length: 13 amino acids. Germline CDR1 reads SGHNT; CDR2 reads YENEEA.

This chain uses TRBV4-3 with TRBJ1-2; D is ambiguous. V lost 0 bases, J lost 1 base, and 12 bases lay in between. The germline V gene encodes CDR1 LGHNA and CDR2 YSLEER. The CDR3 spans 16 residues. The CDR3 here is CASSQERAPSNYGYTF. CDR3 nucleotides: TGCGCCAGCAGCCAAGAGAGGGCCCCCAGTAACTATGGCTACACCTTC.

This clonotype was observed many times. The chain carries TRBV18 and TRBJ2-3, with a tentative D call TRBD1 (7 bases). CDR1 and CDR2 from the germline V gene are KGHSH and LQKENI. The CDR3 spans 15 residues. V lost 5 bases and J 4 bases, leaving 16 bases between the germline ends. Here the CDR3 reads CASSSGGIGSDTQYF. The CDR3 coding sequence is TGTGCCAGCTCATCAGGGGGGATCGGATCAGATACGCAGTATTTT.

The sample holds many counts of this clonotype. This chain uses TRBV7-2 with TRBJ2-7, with 8 nucleotides matching TRBD1. Germline V gives CDR1 SGHTA, CDR2 FQGNSA. The CDR3 covers 14 residues. The ends lost 5 bases at V and 6 bases at J; junction bases unmatched: 9. The DNA of the CDR3 is TGTGCCAGCAGCCAGGGACAGGCAATCACCGAGCAGTACTTC. Protein product: CASSQGQAITEQYF.

This chain uses TRBV7-9 with TRBJ2-7; no firm D call. V was clipped by 3 bases and J by 2 bases, with 14 bases between them. Germline CDR1 and CDR2: SEHNR and FQNEAQ (reference sequence). This CDR3 has 15 amino acids. The chain's CDR3 is CASSFLRFGAYEQYF. The CDR3 DNA is TGTGCCAGCAGCTTTTTAAGGTTCGGCGCCTACGAGCAGTACTTC. The entire variable domain, with the rest obtained from reference TRBV7-9 and TRBJ2-7, is as follows: DTGVSQNPRHKITKRGQNVTFRCDPISEHNRLYWYRQTLGQGPEFLTYFQNEAQLEKSRLLSDRFSAERPKGSFSTLEIQRTEQGDSAMYLCASSFLRFGAYEQYFGPGTRLTVT.

This clonotype has only one observation. Just one base apart from a much larger clone, this may be a read error. This sequence joins TRBV2 and TRBJ2-1, with 7 bases that match TRBD2. CDR3 length: 15 amino acids. Germline V lookup: CDR1 SNHLY, CDR2 FYNNEI. CDR3 residues: CASSDWGGDHNEQVF. The CDR3 nucleotides read TGTGCCAGCAGTGATTGGGGAGGGGACCACAATGAGCAGGTCTTC.